This T cell receptor (beta chain) derives from a study of cytomegalovirus exposure and HLA in healthy donors. CDR1 is SGHTA, CDR2 FQGNSA, per germline. This CDR3 is built from 14 residues. V was trimmed by 1 base and J by 1 base, leaving 7 bases between them. Study-level results: Altogether, more than 150 TCR beta chains were recorded as cytomegalovirus-associated. In vitro confirmation showed three CMV-associated chains to be CMV antigen specific. The classifier reportedly diagnosed cytomegalovirus status with high specificity and sensitivity.

Comments on this clone: Its specificity is unknown.

Primers included in the PCR were 60 Vbeta and 13 Jbeta primers. Assay: immunoSEQ multiplex PCR; the TCRdb copy retains only in-frame clones and omits some. The sample gives approximately 110,000 clones, 65% to 75% of which show up once; approximately 4.4% is in the top ten. Sequenced sample: PBMCs. V gene TRBV7-2 combines with J gene TRBJ1-1, with D uncertain. The sequence derives from a man aged 30 to 45 in good health and CMV-seropositive. The chain's CDR3 is CASSLELWNTEAFF. CDR3 coding DNA: TGTGCCAGCAGCTTAGAACTTTGGAACACTGAAGCTTTCTTT.